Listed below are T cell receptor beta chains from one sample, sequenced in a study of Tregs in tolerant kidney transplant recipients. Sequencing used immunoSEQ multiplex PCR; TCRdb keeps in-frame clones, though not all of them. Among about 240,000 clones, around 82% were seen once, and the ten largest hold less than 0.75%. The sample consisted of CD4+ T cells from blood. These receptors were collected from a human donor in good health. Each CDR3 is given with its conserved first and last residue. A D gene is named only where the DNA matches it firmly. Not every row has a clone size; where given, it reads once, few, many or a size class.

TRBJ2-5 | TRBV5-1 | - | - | TGCGCCAGCAGCTTGGCCTTGGGTGGGGGGGCAGAGACCCAGTACTTC | CASSLALGGGAETQYF
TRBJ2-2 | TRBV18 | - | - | TGTGCCAGCTCACCAGCGGGGCCGAACACCGGGGAGCTGTTTTTT | CASSPAGPNTGELFF
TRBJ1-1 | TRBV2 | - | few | TGTGCCAGCAGACCCCTCCGGGCAGAGAACACTGAAGCTTTCTTT | CASRPLRAENTEAFF
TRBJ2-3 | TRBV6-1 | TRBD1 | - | TGTGCCAGCAGTGACCAAATAGGGGGCCTACAGGCAGATACGCAGTATTTT | CASSDQIGGLQADTQYF
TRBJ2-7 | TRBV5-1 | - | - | TGCGCCAGCAGCTTTCGACAGGTCGGGTACGAGCAGTACTTC | CASSFRQVGYEQYF
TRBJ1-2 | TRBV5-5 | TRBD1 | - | TGTGCCAGCAGCACAGGGGCCGGCTATGGCTACACCTTC | CASSTGAGYGYTF
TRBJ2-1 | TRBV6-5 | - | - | TGTGCCAGCAACCAACTTATAGGGGGTGAGCAGTTCTTC | CASNQLIGGEQFF
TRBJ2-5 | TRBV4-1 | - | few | TGCGCCAGCAGCCGTCCAGGGGACCAAGAGACCCAGTACTTC | CASSRPGDQETQYF
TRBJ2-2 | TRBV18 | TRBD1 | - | TGTGCCAGCTCGGACAGGGGAACGAACACCGGGGAGCTGTTTTTT | CASSDRGTNTGELFF
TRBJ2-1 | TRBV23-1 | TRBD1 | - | TGCGCCAGCAGTCAATCGCGACAGGGTGCGGTTGGGCAGTTCTTC | CASSQSRQGAVGQFF
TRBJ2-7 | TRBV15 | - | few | TGTGCCACCAGCAGAGATCTGGTTATCTCCTACGAGCAGTACTTC | CATSRDLVISYEQYF
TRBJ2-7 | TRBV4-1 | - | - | TGCGCCAGCAGCCAAGATCGGATTCCCTACGAGCAGTACTTC | CASSQDRIPYEQYF
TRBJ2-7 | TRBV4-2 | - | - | TGTGCCAGCAGCCAAACCCACGTTTACGAGCAGTACTTC | CASSQTHVYEQYF
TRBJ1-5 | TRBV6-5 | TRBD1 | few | TGTGCCACCGGGACAGTTCTCAATCAGCCCCAGCATTTT | CATGTVLNQPQHF